The 8 T cell receptor delta chains in this list originate from one sample, sequenced in a study of gamma-delta chains in newborns, infants, children. TCRdb reanalysed the reads with CATT. The sample lists about 5,400 delta-chain clones; roughly 20% were seen once. Sequenced input: blood. All receptors derive from a child who was a newborn, infant or young child, either healthy, febrile or measles-vaccinated (not recorded which).

With respect to this clone: TCRdb assigns this DNA the protein of a much larger clone, which departs from its translation at residue 13; this likely reflects a read error, and the protein shown comes from translating the DNA. V gene TRDV2 combines with J gene TRDJ1; TRDD3 agrees at 9 bases. The CDR3 extends over 15 amino acids. In germline, CDR1 is GEAIGNYY, CDR2 EKD. CDR3 in amino acids: CACDPWGIHTDKPIF. In DNA, the CDR3 is TGTGCCTGTGACCCCTGGGGGATCCACACCGATAAACCCATCTTT.

This clone was seen more than once but under ten times. Other DNA sequences in this sample translate to the same CDR3. V is TRDV2 and J is TRDJ3; 9 positions agree with TRDD3. The CDR3 sequence is 18 residues long. V dropped 2 bases and J dropped 2; count of bases not matched to a gene: 6. From germline, CDR1 is GEAIGNYY and CDR2 EKD. Here the CDR3 DNA reads TGTGCCTGTGACAAGCTGGGGGATTACACCTGGGACACCCGACAGATGTTTTTC. Translating gives CACDKLGDYTWDTRQMFF.

V and J are TRDV2 and TRDJ2, with 10 bases aligning to TRDD3. Per the germline V gene, CDR1 is GEAIGNYY and CDR2 is EKD. The CDR3 has 17 residues. V dropped 0 bases and J dropped 0; count of bases not matched to a gene: 3. The CDR3 is CACDTVGDTTLTAQLFF. Here the CDR3 DNA reads TGTGCCTGTGACACCGTGGGGGATACCACTTTGACAGCACAACTCTTCTTT.

Remarks on this clone: A clone one base away is much larger, so this may be a read error. The gene calls are TRDV2 and TRDJ1, with TRDD3 matching over 13 bases. Germline CDR1 is GEAIGNYY and CDR2 is EKD. The CDR3 runs to 17 residues. The CDR3 nucleotides are TGTGCCTGGGACACCACTGGGGGATACGCGTACACCGATAAACTCATCTTT. Protein sequence: CAWDTTGGYAYTDKLIF.

About this clone: One base away lies a much larger clone, so this may be a sequencing read error. The V gene lacks a call, and TRDJ3 is the J gene; no DNA check was done on the table's D call, TRDD3. The CDR3 is 20 amino acids. CDR3 in amino acids: CACDALGDTRATWDTRQMFF. The CDR3 DNA reads TGTGCCTGTGACGCCCTGGGGGATACAAGGGCAACCTGGGACACCCGACAGATGTTTTTC.

This clone was seen only a few times. A single base separates this from a much larger clone, so it may be a read error. The chain has TRDV2 and TRDJ1, with TRDD3 identical over 7 bases. CDR1 GEAIGNYY and CDR2 EKD come from the germline V gene. The CDR3 totals 16 residues. The CDR3 region is CARDRLGARYTDKLIF. DNA of the CDR3: TGTGCCCGTGACCGGCTGGGGGCCCGGTACACCGATAAACTCATCTTT.

The rearrangement joins TRDV1 to TRDJ1, with TRDD2 identical over 9 bases. The J gene, not given by TCRdb, was assigned here from a germline match of the nucleotide sequence. V trimming: 5 bases; J trimming: 0 bases; junction bases outside the gene matches: 28. Germline CDR1 is TSWWSYY and CDR2 is QGS. The CDR3 length is 23 residues. The DNA of the CDR3 is TGTGCTCTTGGGAGACAAACCCGGCCTTCCTACGGCGTACTGGGAACTTACACCGATAAACTCATCTTT. It encodes CALGRQTRPSYGVLGTYTDKLIF.

This clone has just a few counts. A much larger clone sits a single nucleotide away, making a read error possible. V gene TRDV2 combines with J gene TRDJ3, with 8 nucleotides matching TRDD3. After removal of 0 bases from V and 0 bases from J, the junction contained 3 bases not matched to a gene. CDR1 GEAIGNYY and CDR2 EKD come from the germline V gene. This CDR3 is 18 amino acids long. The CDR3 spells CACDTAGGHSWDTRQMFF. The CDR3 DNA follows: TGTGCCTGTGACACCGCTGGGGGACACTCCTGGGACACCCGACAGATGTTTTTC.